This entry describes one T cell receptor beta chain. From blood CD8+ and CD4+ T cells, TCR beta sequences were generated. The multiple sclerosis control group consisted of treatment-naive patients whose relapsing-remitting disease, which was either stable or active, fulfilled revised McDonald criteria. This sample stems from a study of CD8 T cells in Susac syndrome. RNA amounts of roughly 0.5 to 1 ug underwent reverse transcription with random hexamers. In TCRdb, the immunoSEQ multiplex PCR reads were re-called with MiXCR into one record per CDR3 protein. The table has under 550,000 distinct CDR3 sequences, around 85% seen once; the top ten hold 0.09% to 0.15%. CDR1 and CDR2 (germline): SNHLY, FYNNEI. CDR3 size: 19 residues. V shed 5 bases and J 0 bases; nucleotides not matched to a gene: 10.

Sequencing was done on a sample of CD8+ T cells from PBMCs. The sequence was collected from a human donor with multiple sclerosis. The chain has TRBV2 and TRBJ2-3; TRBD2 aligns across 14 bases. The CDR3 region has the DNA TGTGCCAGCAGTCGAACCGGGACTAGCGGGAGTCCCAGCACAGATACGCAGTATTTT. Encoded protein: CASSRTGTSGSPSTDTQYF.